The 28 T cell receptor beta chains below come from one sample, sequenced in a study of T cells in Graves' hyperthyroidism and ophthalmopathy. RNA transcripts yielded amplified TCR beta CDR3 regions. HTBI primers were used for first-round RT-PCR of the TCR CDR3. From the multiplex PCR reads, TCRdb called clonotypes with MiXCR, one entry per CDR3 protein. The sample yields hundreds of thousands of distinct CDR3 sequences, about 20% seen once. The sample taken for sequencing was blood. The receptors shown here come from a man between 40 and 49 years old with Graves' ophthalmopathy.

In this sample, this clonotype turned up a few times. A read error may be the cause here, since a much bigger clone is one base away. CDR3 sequence: CASSLTTAYGANEKLVF. In DNA form, the CDR3 reads TGTGCCAGCAGCTTAACGACAGCCTACGGGGCTAATGAAAAACTGGTTTTT. This rearrangement joins TRBV12-3 or TRBV12-4 to TRBJ1-4; possible D gene TRBD1, 5 bases. The CDR3 covers 17 residues.

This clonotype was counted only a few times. This CDR3 is CASSSTGTLQETQYF. DNA of the CDR3: TGTGCCAGCAGTTCCACCGGGACTTTACAAGAGACCCAGTACTTC. The V gene is TRBV25-1, the J gene TRBJ2-5, with a tentative D call TRBD2 (6 bases). Germline lookup yields CDR1 MGHDK and CDR2 SYGVNS. This CDR3 has 15 amino acids. Trimming pared 5 bases from V and 2 bases from J, leaving 15 bases between.

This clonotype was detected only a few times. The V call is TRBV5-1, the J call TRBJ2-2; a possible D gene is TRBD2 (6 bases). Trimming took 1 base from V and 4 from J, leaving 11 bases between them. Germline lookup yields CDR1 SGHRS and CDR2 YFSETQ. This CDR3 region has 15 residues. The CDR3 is CASSLIQGGTGELFF. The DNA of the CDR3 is TGCGCCAGCAGCTTGATCCAGGGAGGCACCGGGGAGCTGTTTTTT.

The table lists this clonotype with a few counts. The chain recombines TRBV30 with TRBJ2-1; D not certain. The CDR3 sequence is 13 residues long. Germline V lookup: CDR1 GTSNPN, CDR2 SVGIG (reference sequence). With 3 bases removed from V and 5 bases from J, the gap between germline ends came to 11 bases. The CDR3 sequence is CAWSPGEHNEQFF. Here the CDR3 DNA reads TGTGCCTGGAGCCCTGGGGAACACAATGAGCAGTTCTTC.

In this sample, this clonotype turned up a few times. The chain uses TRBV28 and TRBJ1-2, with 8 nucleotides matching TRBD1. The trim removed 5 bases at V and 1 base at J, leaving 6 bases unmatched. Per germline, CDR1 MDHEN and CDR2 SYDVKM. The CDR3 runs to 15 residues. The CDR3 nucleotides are TGTGCCAGCAGTCGCAGGGGGCGCAATAACTATGGCTACACCTTC. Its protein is CASSRRGRNNYGYTF.

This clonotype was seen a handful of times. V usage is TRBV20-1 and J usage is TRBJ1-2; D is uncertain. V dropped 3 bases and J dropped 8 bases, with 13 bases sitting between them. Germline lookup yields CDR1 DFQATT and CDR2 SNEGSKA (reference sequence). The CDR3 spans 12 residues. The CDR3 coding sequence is TGCAGTGCTAGTGGAACATTGAGGGGCTACACCTTC. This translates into CSASGTLRGYTF.

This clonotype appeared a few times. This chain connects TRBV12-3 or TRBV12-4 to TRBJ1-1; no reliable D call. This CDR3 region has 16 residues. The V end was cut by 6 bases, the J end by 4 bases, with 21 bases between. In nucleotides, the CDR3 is TGTGCCAGCAGCCGGACCAGTAGTTGGCTGGGCACTGAAGCTTTCTTT. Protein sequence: CASSRTSSWLGTEAFF.

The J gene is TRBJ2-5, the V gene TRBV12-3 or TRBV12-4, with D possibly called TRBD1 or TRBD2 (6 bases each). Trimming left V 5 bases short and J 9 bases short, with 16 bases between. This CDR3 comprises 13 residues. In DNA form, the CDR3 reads TGTGCCAGCAGTCCAGGCCGAGGGGGGCCCCAGTACTTC. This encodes CASSPGRGGPQYF.

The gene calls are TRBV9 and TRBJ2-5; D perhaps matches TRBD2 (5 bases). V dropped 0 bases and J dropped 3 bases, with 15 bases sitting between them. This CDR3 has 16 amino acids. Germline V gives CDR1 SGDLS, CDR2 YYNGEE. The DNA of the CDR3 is TGTGCCAGCAGCGTAGGCCCGCGGGCGGGCGAAGAGACCCAGTACTTC. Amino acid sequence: CASSVGPRAGEETQYF. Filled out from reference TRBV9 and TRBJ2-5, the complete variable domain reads DSGVTQTPKHLITATGQRVTLRCSPRSGDLSVYWYQQSLDQGLQFLIQYYNGEERAKGNILERFSAQQFPDLHSELNLSSLELGDSALYFCASSVGPRAGEETQYFGPGTRLLVL.

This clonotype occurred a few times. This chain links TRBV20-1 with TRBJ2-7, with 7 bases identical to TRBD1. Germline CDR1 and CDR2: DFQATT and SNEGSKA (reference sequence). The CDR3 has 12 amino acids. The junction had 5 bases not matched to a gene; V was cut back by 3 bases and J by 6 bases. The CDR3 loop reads CSASNQGVEQYF. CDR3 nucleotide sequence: TGCAGTGCTAGTAACCAGGGGGTCGAGCAGTACTTC.

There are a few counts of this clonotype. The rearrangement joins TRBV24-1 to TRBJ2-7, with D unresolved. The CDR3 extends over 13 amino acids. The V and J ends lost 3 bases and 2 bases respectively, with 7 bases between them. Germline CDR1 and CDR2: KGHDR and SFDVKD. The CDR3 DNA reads TGTGCCACCAGTGATGGAACCCCCTACGAGCAGTACTTC. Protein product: CATSDGTPYEQYF.

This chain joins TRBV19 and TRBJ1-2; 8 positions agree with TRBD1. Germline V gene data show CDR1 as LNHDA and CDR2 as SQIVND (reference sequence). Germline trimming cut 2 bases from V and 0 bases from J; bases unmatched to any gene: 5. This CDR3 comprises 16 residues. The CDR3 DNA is TGTGCCAGTAGTATAACCGGACAGGGATCTAACTATGGCTACACCTTC. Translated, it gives CASSITGQGSNYGYTF.

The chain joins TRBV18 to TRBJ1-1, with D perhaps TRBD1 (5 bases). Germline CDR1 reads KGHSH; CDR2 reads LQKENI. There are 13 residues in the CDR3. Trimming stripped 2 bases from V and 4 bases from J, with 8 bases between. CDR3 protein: CASSPWGRTEAFF. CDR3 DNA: TGTGCCAGCTCACCATGGGGACGCACTGAAGCTTTCTTT.

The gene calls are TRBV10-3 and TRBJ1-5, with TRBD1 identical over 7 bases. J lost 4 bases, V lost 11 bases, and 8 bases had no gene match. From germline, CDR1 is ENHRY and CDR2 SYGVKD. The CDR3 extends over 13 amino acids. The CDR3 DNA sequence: TGTGCCTCCCGGACAGGCGTAAATCAGCCCCAGCATTTT. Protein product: CASRTGVNQPQHF.

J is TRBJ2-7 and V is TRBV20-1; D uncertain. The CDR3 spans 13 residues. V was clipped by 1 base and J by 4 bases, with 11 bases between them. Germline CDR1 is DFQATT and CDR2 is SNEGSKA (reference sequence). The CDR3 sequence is CSARAVVGYEQYF. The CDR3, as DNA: TGCAGTGCTAGAGCGGTGGTCGGGTACGAGCAGTACTTC.

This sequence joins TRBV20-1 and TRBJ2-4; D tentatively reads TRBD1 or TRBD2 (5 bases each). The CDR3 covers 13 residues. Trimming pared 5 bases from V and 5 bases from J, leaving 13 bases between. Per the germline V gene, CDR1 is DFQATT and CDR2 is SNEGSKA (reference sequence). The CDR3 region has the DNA TGCAGTGCTGGGACCTCCCGTGAAAACATTCAGTACTTC. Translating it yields CSAGTSRENIQYF.

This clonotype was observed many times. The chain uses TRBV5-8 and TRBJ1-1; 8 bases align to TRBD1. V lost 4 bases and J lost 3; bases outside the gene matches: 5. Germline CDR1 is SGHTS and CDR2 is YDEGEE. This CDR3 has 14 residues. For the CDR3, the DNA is TGTGCCAGCAGCAAAGGGACAGGATACACTGAAGCTTTCTTT. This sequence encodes CASSKGTGYTEAFF.

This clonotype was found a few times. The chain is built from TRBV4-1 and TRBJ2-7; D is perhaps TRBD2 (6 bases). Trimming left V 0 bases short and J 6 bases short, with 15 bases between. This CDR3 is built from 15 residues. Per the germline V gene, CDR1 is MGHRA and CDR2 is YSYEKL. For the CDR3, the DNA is TGCGCCAGCAGCCAAGATTTCCGGACTAATAGCGAGCAGTACTTC. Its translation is CASSQDFRTNSEQYF.

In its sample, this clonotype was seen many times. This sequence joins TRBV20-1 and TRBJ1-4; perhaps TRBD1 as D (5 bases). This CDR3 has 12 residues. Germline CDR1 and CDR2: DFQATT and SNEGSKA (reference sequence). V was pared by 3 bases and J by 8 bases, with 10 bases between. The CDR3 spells CSASGGEEKLFF. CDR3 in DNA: TGCAGTGCTAGTGGGGGGGAGGAAAAACTGTTTTTT.

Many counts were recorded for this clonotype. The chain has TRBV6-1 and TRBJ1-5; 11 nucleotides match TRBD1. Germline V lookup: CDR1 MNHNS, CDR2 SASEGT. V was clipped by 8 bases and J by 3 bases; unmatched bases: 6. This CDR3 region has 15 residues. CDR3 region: CASGGTGGNNQPQHF. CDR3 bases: TGTGCCAGCGGGGGGACAGGGGGTAACAATCAGCCCCAGCATTTT.

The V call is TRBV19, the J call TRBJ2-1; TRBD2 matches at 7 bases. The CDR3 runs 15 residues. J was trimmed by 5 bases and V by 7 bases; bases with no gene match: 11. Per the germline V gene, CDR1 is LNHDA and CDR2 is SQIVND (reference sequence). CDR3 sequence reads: CASTLLGGTNNEQFF. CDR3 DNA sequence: TGTGCCAGTACCCTCCTGGGGGGGACTAACAATGAGCAGTTCTTC.

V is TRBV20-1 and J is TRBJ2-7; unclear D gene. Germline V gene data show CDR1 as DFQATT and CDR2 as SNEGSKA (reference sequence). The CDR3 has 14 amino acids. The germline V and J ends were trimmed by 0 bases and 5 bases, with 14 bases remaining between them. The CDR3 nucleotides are TGCAGTGCTAGAGATCCGAGCTTGTCGGACGAGCAGTACTTC. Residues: CSARDPSLSDEQYF.

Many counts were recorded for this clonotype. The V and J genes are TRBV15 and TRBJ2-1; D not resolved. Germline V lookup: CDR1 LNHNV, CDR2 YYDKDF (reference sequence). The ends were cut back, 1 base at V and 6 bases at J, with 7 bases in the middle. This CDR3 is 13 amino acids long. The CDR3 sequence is CATSRAWGNEQFF. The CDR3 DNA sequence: TGTGCCACCAGCAGAGCGTGGGGCAATGAGCAGTTCTTC.

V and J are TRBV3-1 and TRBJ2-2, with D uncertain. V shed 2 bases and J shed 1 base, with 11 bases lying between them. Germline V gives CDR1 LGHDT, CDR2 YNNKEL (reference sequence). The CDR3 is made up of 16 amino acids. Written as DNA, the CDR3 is TGTGCCAGCAGCCAATACGGGTCGGGGAACACCGGGGAGCTGTTTTTT. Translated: CASSQYGSGNTGELFF.

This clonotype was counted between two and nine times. The CDR3 bases are TGTGCCAGCACTATTTTAGCGGGGGGAGATACGCAGTATTTT. It translates to CASTILAGGDTQYF. The V and J genes are TRBV12-3 or TRBV12-4 and TRBJ2-3; TRBD2 matches at 10 bases. The ends lost 7 bases at V and 5 bases at J; junction bases unmatched: 6. This CDR3 contains 14 residues.

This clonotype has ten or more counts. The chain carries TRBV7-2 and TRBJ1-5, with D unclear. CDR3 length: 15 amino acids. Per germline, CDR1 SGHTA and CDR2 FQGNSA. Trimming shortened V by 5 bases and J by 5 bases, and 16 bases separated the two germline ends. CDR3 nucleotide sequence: TGTGCCAGCAGCCGGACCAGCGATTACTATCAGCCCCAGCATTTT. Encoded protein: CASSRTSDYYQPQHF.

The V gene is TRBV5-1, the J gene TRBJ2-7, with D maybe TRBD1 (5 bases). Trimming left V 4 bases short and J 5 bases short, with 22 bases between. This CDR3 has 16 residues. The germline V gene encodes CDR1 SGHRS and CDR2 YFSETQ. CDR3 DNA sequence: TGCGCCAGCAGCCCACAGGTGGATGCCAGGGCGGACGAGCAGTACTTC. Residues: CASSPQVDARADEQYF.

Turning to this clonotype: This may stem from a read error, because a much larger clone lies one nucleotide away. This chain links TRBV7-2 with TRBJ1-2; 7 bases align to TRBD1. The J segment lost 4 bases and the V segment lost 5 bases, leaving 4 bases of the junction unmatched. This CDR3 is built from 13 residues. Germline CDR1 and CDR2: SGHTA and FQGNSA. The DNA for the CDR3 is TGTGCCAGCAGCACGGGACAGCCCTATGGCTACACCTTC. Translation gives CASSTGQPYGYTF. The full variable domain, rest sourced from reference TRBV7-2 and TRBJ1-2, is GAGVSQSPSNKVTEKGKDVELRCDPISGHTALYWYRQSLGQGLEFLIYFQGNSAPDKSGLPSDRFSAERTGGSVSTLTIQRTQQEDSAVYLCASSTGQPYGYTFGSGTRLTVV.